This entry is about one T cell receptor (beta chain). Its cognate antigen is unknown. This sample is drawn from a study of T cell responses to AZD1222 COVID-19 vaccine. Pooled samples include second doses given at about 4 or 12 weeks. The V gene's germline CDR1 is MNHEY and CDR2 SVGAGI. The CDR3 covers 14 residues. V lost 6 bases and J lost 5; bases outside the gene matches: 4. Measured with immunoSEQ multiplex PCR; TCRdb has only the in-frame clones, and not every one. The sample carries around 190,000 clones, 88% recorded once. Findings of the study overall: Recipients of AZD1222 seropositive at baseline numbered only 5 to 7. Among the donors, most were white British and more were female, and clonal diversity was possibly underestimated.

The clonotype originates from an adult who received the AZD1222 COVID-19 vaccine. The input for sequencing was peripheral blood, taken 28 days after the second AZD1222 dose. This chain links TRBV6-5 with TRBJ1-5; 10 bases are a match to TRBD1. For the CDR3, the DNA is TGTGCCAGCAGACGCGGACAGGGGGATCAGCCCCAGCATTTT. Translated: CASRRGQGDQPQHF.